The 14 T cell receptor beta chains reported below all come from one sample, sequenced in a study of cytomegalovirus exposure and HLA in healthy donors. PCR employed 60 Vbeta and 13 Jbeta primers. Here immunoSEQ multiplex PCR was the method, and the copy in TCRdb shows in-frame clones only, minus some. The repertoire holds roughly 150,000 clones, with roughly 74% as singletons. The sequenced sample consisted of PBMCs. The receptors here all came from a man between 18 and 29 years old in good health and CMV-seropositive.

The chain recombines TRBV6-1 with TRBJ2-7, with 13 bases aligning to TRBD2. Trimming cost V 5 bases and J 6 bases; bases outside gene matches: 1. CDR3 length: 13 residues. CDR1 MNHNS and CDR2 SASEGT come from the germline V gene. CDR3 region: CASSRLAGGEQYF. The CDR3 region has the DNA TGTGCCAGCAGTCGACTAGCGGGAGGCGAGCAGTACTTC.

The V and J genes are TRBV29-1 and TRBJ1-1; D is unclear. Germline CDR1 and CDR2: SQVTM and ANQGSEA. The CDR3 covers 11 residues. Trimming removed 4 bases at V and 5 bases at J, with 8 bases between. CDR3: CSVAEDTEAFF. The CDR3 DNA is TGCAGCGTTGCGGAGGATACTGAAGCTTTCTTT.

The V and J genes are TRBV29-1 and TRBJ1-2, with D perhaps TRBD1 (5 bases). Germline CDR1 SQVTM, CDR2 ANQGSEA. The CDR3 runs to 11 residues. Deletions cut 1 base from V and 7 bases from J, with 7 bases between. The CDR3 nucleotides are TGCAGCGTTGAAGTCGGGGGTGGCTACACCTTC. It yields the protein CSVEVGGGYTF.

The chain employs TRBV7-6 and TRBJ2-6, with TRBD2 matching 11 bases. Germline values: CDR1 SGHVS, CDR2 FNYEAQ. The V gene end was trimmed by 5 bases and the J gene end by 0 bases; junction bases not matched to a gene: 6. The CDR3 loop spans 18 amino acids. The chain's CDR3 is CASSIRLAGYSGANVLTF. The DNA for the CDR3 is TGTGCCAGCAGCATCAGACTAGCGGGGTACTCTGGGGCCAACGTCCTGACTTTC.

The chain combines TRBV6-5 with TRBJ1-5, with 7 bases that match TRBD1. From germline, CDR1 is MNHEY and CDR2 SVGAGI. V was pared by 4 bases and J by 3 bases, with 3 bases of the junction left unmatched. This CDR3 has 14 amino acids. The CDR3 here is CASSSGQLNQPQHF. The CDR3 nucleotides are TGTGCCAGCAGTTCGGGACAGCTCAATCAGCCCCAGCATTTT.

The chain carries TRBV19 and TRBJ2-1, with TRBD1 matching over 9 bases. V shed 3 bases, J shed 9 bases, and the junction held 9 bases outside the gene matches. Germline CDR1 and CDR2: LNHDA and SQIVND (reference sequence). The CDR3 has 15 amino acids. The DNA of the CDR3 is TGTGCCAGTAGTATCGCGGACAGGGGCCGGGGTGAGCAGTTCTTC. Residues: CASSIADRGRGEQFF.

The chain uses TRBV27 and TRBJ1-2; 8 nucleotides line up with TRBD1. This CDR3 has 14 residues. Trimming cost V 0 bases and J 7 bases; bases outside gene matches: 4. Germline values: CDR1 MNHEY, CDR2 SMNVEV (reference sequence). Here the CDR3 reads CASSLSSGGGGYTF. CDR3 nucleotide sequence: TGTGCCAGCAGTTTATCCTCAGGGGGCGGTGGCTACACCTTC.

For this clone: The same CDR3 can be traced to other DNA sequences in this sample. The chain links TRBV9 to TRBJ1-1; D is unresolved. V was pared by 0 bases and J by 5 bases, with 5 bases between. Germline CDR1 and CDR2: SGDLS and YYNGEE. The CDR3 spans 12 residues. CDR3 loop: CASSVGGTEAFF. DNA for the CDR3: TGTGCCAGCAGCGTAGGCGGGACTGAAGCTTTCTTT.

This rearrangement joins TRBV10-3 to TRBJ2-7; 8 bases align to TRBD2. Trimming removed 6 bases from V and 7 bases from J; junction bases left unmatched: 11. This CDR3 is built from 14 residues. CDR1 ENHRY and CDR2 SYGVKD come from the germline V gene. CDR3 nucleotide sequence: TGTGCCATCAGCCGGACTAGCCAATTGGGGGAGCAGTACTTC. As protein: CAISRTSQLGEQYF.

The chain employs TRBV29-1 and TRBJ2-7, with TRBD2 identical over 10 bases. The CDR3 covers 15 residues. Germline values: CDR1 SQVTM, CDR2 ANQGSEA. With V trimmed by 7 bases and J by 0 bases, 9 bases remained unmatched. DNA for the CDR3: TGCAGCGCTTACGGACTAGCGGAGAGCTCCTACGAGCAGTACTTC. It is translated as CSAYGLAESSYEQYF.

This sequence joins TRBV28 and TRBJ1-2, with TRBD1 identical over 8 bases. The germline CDR1 and CDR2 sequences are MDHEN and SYDVKM. The CDR3 loop spans 15 amino acids. V was clipped by 6 bases and J by 3 bases; unmatched bases: 9. The CDR3 DNA follows: TGTGCCAGCAGACTTCAGGGGGCCCAGGACTATGGCTACACCTTC. Translated, it gives CASRLQGAQDYGYTF.

The chain has TRBV5-4 and TRBJ1-1; the D gene is possibly TRBD1 (5 bases). CDR1 SGHNT and CDR2 YYREEE come from the germline V gene (reference sequence). V was trimmed by 2 bases and J by 4 bases, leaving 6 bases between them. This CDR3 spans 12 amino acids. For the CDR3, the DNA is TGTGCCAGCAGCTTTCAGGGCACTGAAGCTTTCTTT. This translates into CASSFQGTEAFF. The variable domain in full, completed from reference TRBV5-4 and TRBJ1-1, reads ETGVTQSPTHLIKTRGQQVTLRCSSQSGHNTVSWYQQALGQGPQFIFQYYREEENGRGNFPPRFSGLQFPNYSSELNVNALELDDSALYLCASSFQGTEAFFGQGTRLTVV.

The V call is TRBV28, the J call TRBJ2-1, with 10 bases fitting TRBD2. The CDR3 spans 15 residues. Looked up from germline, CDR1 is MDHEN and CDR2 is SYDVKM. The J segment lost 8 bases and the V segment lost 3 bases, leaving 7 bases of the junction unmatched. This CDR3 is CASSFVRLAGYEQFF. The CDR3 nucleotides are TGTGCCAGCAGTTTCGTCAGACTAGCGGGTTATGAGCAGTTCTTC. The full variable domain, its missing parts supplied by reference TRBV28 and TRBJ2-1, is DVKVTQSSRYLVKRTGEKVFLECVQDMDHENMFWYRQDPGLGLRLIYFSYDVKMKEKGDIPEGYSVSREKKERFSLILESASTNQTSMYLCASSFVRLAGYEQFFGPGTRLTVL.

The rearrangement uses TRBV9 and TRBJ2-3, with 13 positions matching TRBD2. With 4 bases clipped from V and 5 bases from J, the junction kept 4 bases outside the gene matches. The CDR3 loop spans 15 amino acids. The V gene's germline CDR1 is SGDLS and CDR2 YYNGEE. The CDR3 spells CASSPGLAGEDTQYF. The CDR3, as DNA: TGTGCCAGCAGCCCCGGACTAGCGGGGGAAGATACGCAGTATTTT.